This record covers a single T cell receptor beta chain. TCRdb reprocessed the RT-PCR reads with MiXCR, giving one entry per CDR3 protein. The data contain approximately 480,000 distinct CDR3 sequences, approximately 11% of them seen just once; the ten biggest clones take up 9.5% to 15%. The data belong to a study of response to subunit inactivated influenza vaccine. V gave up 1 base and J gave up 8 bases, with 18 bases separating them. This CDR3 region has 16 residues. Germline V gene sequence: CDR1 MGHRA, CDR2 YSYEKL. This specimen was PBMCs from blood, taken about 40 days after vaccination. This chain uses TRBV4-1 with TRBJ2-1; D possibly uses TRBD1 or TRBD2 (6 bases each). The TCR originated in a middle-aged man who received an inactivated influenza vaccine. CDR3 sequence reads: CASSQVGGGVRDEQFF. CDR3 sequence (DNA): TGCGCCAGCAGCCAAGTGGGGGGCGGGGTTAGGGATGAGCAGTTCTTC.